The sequence of this T cell receptor (beta chain) was determined in a study of cytomegalovirus exposure and HLA in healthy donors. Study-wide results and limits: Highly shared variants forming one cluster were likely a sequencing artifact. About 87% or about 30% of the time was how often most TCR beta V segments were productive, according to an earlier analysis.

PCR involved 60 Vbeta and 13 Jbeta primers. The method was immunoSEQ multiplex PCR; TCRdb's version includes in-frame clones alone and lacks a portion of them. The sample carries nearly 110,000 clones, 82% recorded once. V dropped 1 base and J dropped 5; count of bases not matched to a gene: 8. This CDR3 comprises 16 residues. Germline CDR1 reads MGHRA; CDR2 reads YSYEKL. This clone was counted only a few times. The antigen is unknown. Though probably carrying unrecorded immune exposures, donors were nominally healthy at sampling. The chain links TRBV4-1 to TRBJ1-2, with 9 bases that match TRBD1. Sequenced sample: PBMCs. This sequence originates from a man aged 25 to 45 in good health and CMV-seropositive. CDR3 sequence reads: CASSQASGTGRYGYTF. The CDR3 DNA follows: TGCGCCAGCAGCCAAGCTTCCGGGACAGGGCGATATGGCTACACCTTC.